This T cell receptor (beta chain) originates from a study of T cells in Graves' hyperthyroidism and ophthalmopathy. Study-level background: Once the initial diagnosis was made, peripheral blood was obtained before any treatment. Study results and caveats: Blood samples included most of the expanded thyroid clonotypes exceeding 0.001. Model predictions of ophthalmopathy came a median approximately 6.8 months before onset.

To note about this clonotype: Its matching antigen is unknown.

On the basis of clinical symptoms, serum thyroxine and TRAb, thyroid ultrasound and orbital computed tomography, diagnoses were made. Template material for amplifying TCR beta CDR3 regions consisted of RNA transcripts. The study used the HTBI primer set for a first-round RT-PCR of the TCR CDR3. TCRdb recomputed calls from the multiplex PCR reads with MiXCR, one row per CDR3 protein. This table holds about 600,000 distinct CDR3 sequences, about a sixth found once. Trimming at V came to 7 bases and at J to 0 bases, leaving 11 bases not matched to a gene. In germline, CDR1 is MNHNS, CDR2 SASEGT. The CDR3 sequence is 18 residues long.

Sequenced sample: blood. V and J are TRBV6-1 and TRBJ2-6; 8 bases are a match to TRBD1. This sequence originates from a woman aged 35 to 49 with Graves' ophthalmopathy. The CDR3 is CASTRGQGLVSGANVLTF. In nucleotides, the CDR3 is TGTGCCAGCACCCGTGGACAGGGCTTAGTCTCTGGGGCCAACGTCCTGACTTTC.